What follows are 28 T cell receptor beta chains derived from one specimen sequenced in a study of blood T cell repertoires in COVID-19. The repertoire was sequenced with immunoSEQ multiplex PCR; TCRdb's copy has only in-frame clones and lacks some. This table holds fewer than 250,000 clones, around four fifths found once. Input material: peripheral blood. These receptors were collected from a woman aged 65 to 85 with active or convalescent COVID-19.

The chain couples TRBV7-8 to TRBJ2-2; TRBD2 matches at 14 bases. This CDR3 has 18 residues. The ends lost 5 bases at V and 7 bases at J; junction bases unmatched: 12. Looked up from germline, CDR1 is SGHVS and CDR2 is FQNEAQ. The CDR3 nucleotides read TGTGCCAGCAGCCCCCGACTAGCGGGAGGGCCCCCGAGCGGGGAGCTGTTTTTT. Encoded protein: CASSPRLAGGPPSGELFF. The whole variable domain, filled in from reference TRBV7-8 and TRBJ2-2, reads GAGVSQSPRYKVAKRGQDVALRCDPISGHVSLFWYQQALGQGPEFLTYFQNEAQLDKSGLPSDRFFAERPEGSVSTLKIQRTQQEDSAVYLCASSPRLAGGPPSGELFFGEGSRLTVL.

Of note for this clone: This CDR3 is also generated by other DNA sequences in the sample. The V call is TRBV5-8, the J call TRBJ2-3; no firm D call. V was clipped by 2 bases and J by 3 bases, with 4 bases between them. CDR3 length: 12 residues. CDR1 SGHTS and CDR2 YDEGEE come from the germline V gene. CDR3 amino acids: CASSFRTDTQYF. The CDR3 bases are TGTGCCAGCAGCTTCCGGACAGATACGCAGTATTTT.

The chain carries TRBV5-1 and TRBJ2-2, with 9 bases lining up with TRBD2. Germline V gene data show CDR1 as SGHRS and CDR2 as YFSETQ. The CDR3 is 15 amino acids. The V and J ends lost 4 bases and 6 bases, in that order; junction bases with no gene match: 7. The CDR3 spells CASSQGLAGAGELFF. The CDR3 DNA reads TGCGCCAGCAGCCAGGGATTAGCGGGAGCCGGGGAGCTGTTTTTT.

The chain links TRBV18 to TRBJ2-1; TRBD1 might be the D (5 bases). V lost 2 bases, J lost 4 bases, and 12 bases lay in between. The CDR3 runs to 15 residues. CDR1 and CDR2 from the germline V gene are KGHSH and LQKENI. DNA for the CDR3: TGTGCCAGCTCACCAGGGCAGGACACTTACAATGAGCAGTTCTTC. Protein sequence: CASSPGQDTYNEQFF.

The chain combines TRBV28 with TRBJ1-4, with a possible D match to TRBD1 (5 bases). Germline V lookup: CDR1 MDHEN, CDR2 SYDVKM. The length of the CDR3 is 16 residues. V was clipped by 2 bases and J by 8 bases, with 18 bases between them. The CDR3 DNA sequence: TGTGCCAGCAGTTTAAGTCCGTCAGGGCGGGGAGAAAAACTGTTTTTT. Protein product: CASSLSPSGRGEKLFF.

The DNA for the CDR3 is TGTGCCAGCAGCTCGACAACGGACTACGAGCAGTACTTC. Translation: CASSSTTDYEQYF. The chain combines TRBV6-5 with TRBJ2-7; D gene unclear. From germline, CDR1 is MNHEY and CDR2 SVGAGI. The CDR3 extends over 13 amino acids. Trimming took 6 bases from V and 3 from J, leaving 12 bases between them.

The chain links TRBV7-8 to TRBJ2-3, with 7 positions matching TRBD1. The trim removed 1 base at V and 0 bases at J, leaving 4 bases unmatched. The CDR3 covers 16 residues. Germline V lookup: CDR1 SGHVS, CDR2 FQNEAQ. CDR3 sequence (DNA): TGTGCCAGCAGCTTAGAGGGACAGACTAGCACAGATACGCAGTATTTT. It codes for CASSLEGQTSTDTQYF.

Regarding this clone: Germline and junction disagree at one end, which may indicate a read error. The rearrangement links TRBV7-7 to TRBJ2-5; 8 nucleotides match TRBD2. This CDR3 has 21 residues. The germline V gene has CDR1 SSHAT and CDR2 FNYEAQ (reference sequence). CDR3 sequence (DNA): TGTGCTAGCAGCTTAGCCGACCCACCTCCCCAACCTAGCGGGCGGCAAGAGACCCAGTACTTC. As protein: CASSLADPPPQPSGRQETQYF.

The chain employs TRBV7-9 and TRBJ2-5; 10 nucleotides align to TRBD2. The germline gives CDR1 SEHNR, CDR2 FQNEAQ (reference sequence). CDR3 length: 16 amino acids. After removal of 3 bases from V and 7 bases from J, the junction contained 11 bases not matched to a gene. The CDR3, as DNA: TGTGCCAGCAGCTTTGGTAGCGGGGGGCGCGGGGGGACCCAGTACTTC. Protein sequence: CASSFGSGGRGGTQYF.

The gene calls are TRBV6-6 and TRBJ1-5; 7 bases are shared with TRBD1. There are 15 residues in the CDR3. V was clipped by 5 bases and J by 0 bases; unmatched bases: 4. The V gene's germline CDR1 is MNHNY and CDR2 SVGAGI (reference sequence). The CDR3 coding sequence is TGTGCCAGCAGTGCCACAGGGGATAGCAATCAGCCCCAGCATTTT. This codes for CASSATGDSNQPQHF.

The chain employs TRBV30 and TRBJ2-1; D gene unclear. This CDR3 is built from 12 residues. V was shortened by 3 bases and J by 3 bases, with 6 bases between the two germline ends. From germline, CDR1 is GTSNPN and CDR2 SVGIG (reference sequence). The CDR3 reads CAWSFNYNEQFF. In nucleotides, the CDR3 is TGTGCCTGGAGCTTTAACTACAATGAGCAGTTCTTC. The variable domain in full, completed from reference TRBV30 and TRBJ2-1, reads SQTIHQWPATLVQPVGSPLSLECTVEGTSNPNLYWYRQAAGRGLQLLFYSVGIGQISSEVPQNLSASRPQDRQFILSSKKLLLSDSGFYLCAWSFNYNEQFFGPGTRLTVL.

The CDR3 region is CASSQGQGGSTEAFF. The CDR3 DNA is TGTGCCAGCTCACAAGGACAGGGGGGGAGCACTGAAGCTTTCTTT. The chain combines TRBV18 with TRBJ1-1; 10 bases fit TRBD1. Germline values: CDR1 KGHSH, CDR2 LQKENI. With 4 bases clipped from V and 4 bases from J, the junction kept 6 bases outside the gene matches. The CDR3 covers 15 residues. Looking up the rest from reference TRBV18 and TRBJ1-1 gives the full variable domain: NAGVMQNPRHLVRRRGQEARLRCSPMKGHSHVYWYRQLPEEGLKFMVYLQKENIIDESGMPKERFSAEFPKEGPSILRIQQVVRGDSAAYFCASSQGQGGSTEAFFGQGTRLTVV.

Note on this clone: This clone may be a read error of a much larger clone one base away. The chain joins TRBV11-3 to TRBJ2-3; a possible D gene is TRBD2 (5 bases). The CDR3 spans 13 residues. Trimming pared 2 bases from V and 3 bases from J, leaving 6 bases between. Germline assignment: CDR1 SGHNT and CDR2 YENEEA. Here the CDR3 reads CASSLPGTDTQYF. The CDR3 DNA is TGTGCCAGCAGCTTACCGGGGACAGATACGCAGTATTTT.

The J gene is TRBJ2-5, the V gene TRBV30; possible D gene TRBD1, 5 bases. The CDR3 loop spans 16 amino acids. Germline-derived CDR1 and CDR2 are GTSNPN and SVGIG (reference sequence). Trimming cost V 2 bases and J 1 base, with 17 bases left between them. The CDR3 reads CAWSPLLGPAQETQYF. CDR3 in DNA: TGTGCCTGGAGTCCCCTGTTGGGGCCTGCCCAAGAGACCCAGTACTTC.

CDR3 in DNA: TGTGCCAGCAGTCCTCAGGCGACGTCGAATGAGCAGTTCTTC. Amino acid sequence: CASSPQATSNEQFF. The chain links TRBV27 to TRBJ2-1; D gene unclear. The V gene's germline CDR1 is MNHEY and CDR2 SMNVEV (reference sequence). With 5 bases removed from V and 7 bases from J, the gap between germline ends came to 15 bases. The CDR3 totals 14 residues.

The chain couples TRBV19 to TRBJ1-2; D remains ambiguous. The V gene lost 2 bases and the J gene lost 3 bases, with 13 bases spanning the gap. Looked up from germline, CDR1 is LNHDA and CDR2 is SQIVND (reference sequence). The CDR3 loop spans 15 amino acids. CDR3 residues: CASSISPVPYYGYTF. The DNA for the CDR3 is TGTGCCAGTAGTATAAGTCCAGTGCCGTACTATGGCTACACCTTC.

V is TRBV5-1 and J is TRBJ2-2, with D possibly matching TRBD1 (5 bases). Germline loops: CDR1 SGHRS, CDR2 YFSETQ. The ends were cut back, 1 base at V and 5 bases at J, with 9 bases in the middle. The CDR3 sequence is 14 residues long. The CDR3 spells CASSLQGATGELFF. CDR3 bases: TGCGCCAGCAGCTTGCAGGGCGCAACCGGGGAGCTGTTTTTT.

The CDR3 DNA reads TGTGCCAGCAGCTCGTCGACAGGGGTCTACGAGCAGTACTTC. Its translation: CASSSSTGVYEQYF. The genes are TRBV11-2 and TRBJ2-7; 8 nucleotides line up with TRBD1. CDR1 and CDR2 from the germline V gene are SGHAT and FQNNGV. Trimming cost V 4 bases and J 3 bases; bases outside gene matches: 5. This CDR3 spans 14 amino acids.

V and J are TRBV28 and TRBJ1-1; 10 bases map to TRBD1. CDR1 and CDR2 (germline): MDHEN, SYDVKM. J was trimmed by 3 bases and V by 1 base; bases with no gene match: 8. The CDR3 contains 17 residues. The CDR3 sequence: CASSLFVRDRGYTEAFF. CDR3 bases: TGTGCCAGCAGTTTATTTGTCCGGGACAGGGGATACACTGAAGCTTTCTTT.

The chain employs TRBV5-1 and TRBJ2-1; 7 bases agree with TRBD1. The junction had 5 bases not matched to a gene; V was cut back by 3 bases and J by 5 bases. CDR1 and CDR2 from the germline V gene are SGHRS and YFSETQ. The CDR3 totals 14 residues. The CDR3 DNA is TGCGCCAGCAGCTCTTCCGGGACAGACAATGAGCAGTTCTTC. Protein sequence: CASSSSGTDNEQFF. The full variable domain, its missing parts supplied by reference TRBV5-1 and TRBJ2-1, is KAGVTQTPRYLIKTRGQQVTLSCSPISGHRSVSWYQQTPGQGLQFLFEYFSETQRNKGNFPGRFSGRQFSNSRSEMNVSTLELGDSALYLCASSSSGTDNEQFFGPGTRLTVL.

This chain connects TRBV18 to TRBJ2-1; possible D gene TRBD2, 6 bases. CDR3 length: 13 residues. The V gene's germline CDR1 is KGHSH and CDR2 LQKENI. Trimming took 0 bases from V and 7 from J, leaving 7 bases between them. The CDR3 nucleotides are TGTGCCAGCTCACCACCGCTAGCGAATGAGCAGTTCTTC. Protein sequence: CASSPPLANEQFF. The entire variable domain, with the rest obtained from reference TRBV18 and TRBJ2-1, is as follows: NAGVMQNPRHLVRRRGQEARLRCSPMKGHSHVYWYRQLPEEGLKFMVYLQKENIIDESGMPKERFSAEFPKEGPSILRIQQVVRGDSAAYFCASSPPLANEQFFGPGTRLTVL.

This chain links TRBV18 with TRBJ2-3; D may be TRBD1 (6 bases). Trimming cost V 2 bases and J 5 bases, with 14 bases left between them. Germline CDR1 is KGHSH and CDR2 is LQKENI. The CDR3 length is 15 residues. DNA of the CDR3: TGTGCCAGCTCACCATATGAGGGGGAAGGAGATACGCAGTATTTT. It encodes CASSPYEGEGDTQYF.

The chain recombines TRBV28 with TRBJ1-5; the D gene is possibly TRBD1 (5 bases). The ends were cut back, 7 bases at V and 4 bases at J, with 11 bases in the middle. Per germline, CDR1 MDHEN and CDR2 SYDVKM. The CDR3 extends over 13 amino acids. CDR3 sequence: CASKTVFNQPQHF. The CDR3 DNA is TGTGCCAGCAAGACAGTATTTAATCAGCCCCAGCATTTT.

The rearrangement joins TRBV6-5 to TRBJ1-5; D not resolved. Germline assignment: CDR1 MNHEY and CDR2 SVGAGI. V was pared by 6 bases and J by 0 bases, with 6 bases between. The CDR3 consists of 13 residues. The CDR3 sequence is CASSSYSNQPQHF. The CDR3 nucleotides are TGTGCCAGCAGCTCTTATAGCAATCAGCCCCAGCATTTT.

The chain carries TRBV18 and TRBJ2-5; D uncertain. V was pared by 1 base and J by 5 bases, with 11 bases between. The length of the CDR3 is 14 residues. The germline gives CDR1 KGHSH, CDR2 LQKENI. CDR3 nucleotides: TGTGCCAGCTCACCACGAGATAACGGGGAGACCCAGTACTTC. Amino acids: CASSPRDNGETQYF.

The V gene is TRBV28, the J gene TRBJ1-1, with TRBD1 matching over 8 bases. V trimming: 8 bases; J trimming: 5 bases; junction bases outside the gene matches: 13. The germline CDR1 and CDR2 sequences are MDHEN and SYDVKM. The CDR3 totals 15 residues. CDR3 in amino acids: CASRQGASTSTEAFF. The CDR3, as DNA: TGTGCCAGCCGTCAGGGGGCAAGTACGAGTACTGAAGCTTTCTTT.

The chain combines TRBV6-5 with TRBJ1-5; weak D call: TRBD1 (5 bases). CDR3 size: 15 residues. V lost 2 bases to trimming and J lost 7 bases, with 15 bases between them. The V gene's germline CDR1 is MNHEY and CDR2 SVGAGI. In DNA form, the CDR3 reads TGTGCCAGCAGTTACGGACGGGGGGTGGGGCAGCCCCAGCATTTT. Its translation is CASSYGRGVGQPQHF.

This rearrangement joins TRBV11-2 to TRBJ2-1; 7 bases match TRBD2. The V segment lost 5 bases and the J segment 6 bases; nucleotides outside the gene matches: 16. The CDR3 loop spans 17 amino acids. Germline V gene sequence: CDR1 SGHAT, CDR2 FQNNGV. CDR3 bases: TGTGCCAGCAGCCCAAGGGACTACCAGTGGGGTGCCAATGAGCAGTTCTTC. Translated, it gives CASSPRDYQWGANEQFF.